This is a list of T cell receptor beta chains from one sample in a study of human T cells and chemical hapten exposure. TCRdb re-derived calls from the reads in MiXCR, one entry per CDR3 protein. The table has 95,000 to 150,000 distinct CDR3 sequences, roughly 8.5% seen once. The material sequenced was whole blood. The receptors were gathered from a human donor in good health. Some clones in this sample may be carry-over from other donors' samples. Both conserved end residues are part of each CDR3. D genes are given only for firm matches.

. | TRBJ1-1 | TRBV20-1 | CSAADRDTEAFF
. | TRBJ1-2 | TRBV3-1 | CASSPTPQGGYGYTF
. | TRBJ1-1 | TRBV7-3 | CASSLNQQGSAFF
. | TRBJ2-3 | TRBV7-6 | CASRSRRGTDTQYF
. | TRBJ2-5 | TRBV10-1 | CASSIRYQETQYF
. | TRBJ1-5 | TRBV11-2 | CASSPGPNQPQHF
TRBD1 | TRBJ2-2 | TRBV3-1 | CASSQLPGQPNTGELFF
TRBD1 | TRBJ2-7 | TRBV5-1 | CASSTGDERNEQYF
. | TRBJ1-4 | TRBV12-3/TRBV12-4 | CASSPNRVEKLFF
TRBD1 | TRBJ1-2 | TRBV29-1 | CSPGQDYGYTF
TRBD1 | TRBJ1-2 | TRBV12-3/TRBV12-4 | CASSPNRGSYGYTF
TRBD1 | TRBJ1-6 | TRBV4-3 | CASSQDSGGYDSPLHF
TRBD1 | TRBJ1-5 | TRBV12-3/TRBV12-4 | CASGPTGKGDSNQPQHF
. | TRBJ2-7 | TRBV6-5 | CASSYREGGTYEQYF
. | TRBJ1-5 | TRBV5-4 | CASSLALRGGQPQHF
. | TRBJ2-7 | TRBV14 | CASSQDAGSGSIEQYF
. | TRBJ1-1 | TRBV20-1 | CSARVRGSHNTEAFF
. | TRBJ2-5 | TRBV7-2 | CASSSYRAQETQYF
. | TRBJ2-7 | TRBV27 | CASSLRQGTYEQYF
. | TRBJ1-4 | TRBV7-2 | CASSNKQGPNEKLFF
. | TRBJ2-2 | TRBV29-1 | CSVERYRELFF
. | TRBJ2-4 | TRBV2 | CASKGESGRIQYF
. | TRBJ2-2 | TRBV3-1 | CASSPLSAGELFF
. | TRBJ1-1 | TRBV7-2 | CASSSWAGNTEAFF
. | TRBJ1-4 | TRBV7-2 | CASSLWEGTNEKLFF
TRBD2 | TRBJ2-1 | TRBV29-1 | CSAGLAGAYNEQFF
. | TRBJ2-7 | TRBV20-1 | CSGLRGASSEQYF
TRBD2 | TRBJ2-1 | TRBV27 | CASSFLLAGGPISYNEQFF
. | TRBJ2-3 | TRBV10-3 | CAISESTEARTDTQYF
. | TRBJ1-6 | TRBV11-2 | CASSLVAGNSPLHF
TRBD2 | TRBJ2-2 | TRBV6-6 | CASSYKRGNTGELFF
TRBD1 | TRBJ2-6 | TRBV5-1 | CASSPTTGAGANVLTF
. | TRBJ1-1 | TRBV30 | CAWSVMGTPMNTEAFF
TRBD1 | TRBJ1-2 | TRBV6-5 | CASSQTGIRGYTF
TRBD1 | TRBJ2-1 | TRBV2 | CASSSVGQGASNEQFF
TRBD1 | TRBJ1-1 | TRBV3-1 | CASSQGTGGNSEAFF